One sample yielded the 5 T cell receptor beta chains listed below, sequenced in a study of T cell responses to AZD1222 COVID-19 vaccine. Data came from immunoSEQ multiplex PCR; TCRdb stores just in-frame clones and leaves some out. Of approximately 200,000 clones listed, approximately 90% are singletons. Sample: peripheral blood, taken 28 days after the second AZD1222 dose. The receptors come from an adult who received the AZD1222 COVID-19 vaccine.

The chain joins TRBV5-1 to TRBJ2-7, with 7 nucleotides matching TRBD2. In germline, CDR1 is SGHRS, CDR2 YFSETQ. There are 14 residues in the CDR3. With V trimmed by 0 bases and J by 0 bases, 0 bases remained unmatched. CDR3 DNA sequence: TGCGCCAGCAGCTTGGAGCGGGGCTCCTACGAGCAGTACTTC. This translates into CASSLERGSYEQYF.

The chain combines TRBV2 with TRBJ1-4; the D is unclear. Germline V gene sequence: CDR1 SNHLY, CDR2 FYNNEI. The CDR3 totals 13 residues. The V end lost 6 bases, the J end lost 4 bases, and 9 bases lay between the germline ends. CDR3 sequence (DNA): TGTGCCAGCAGGGGTAGCCGTAATGAAAAACTGTTTTTT. Amino acid sequence: CASRGSRNEKLFF. Variable domain in full (rest from reference TRBV2 and TRBJ1-4): EPEVTQTPSHQVTQMGQEVILRCVPISNHLYFYWYRQILGQKVEFLVSFYNNEISEKSEIFDDQFSVERPDGSNFTLKIRSTKLEDSAMYFCASRGSRNEKLFFGSGTQLSVL.

The chain carries TRBV29-1 and TRBJ2-7, with 11 bases lining up with TRBD2. The germline V gene has CDR1 SQVTM and CDR2 ANQGSEA. The CDR3 length is 18 residues. With 4 bases clipped from V and 4 bases from J, the junction kept 18 bases outside the gene matches. The CDR3 nucleotides are TGCAGCGTTGTGCGGTCTAGCGGGAGGCGTCCTTTGGTATACGAGCAGTACTTC. Translation gives CSVVRSSGRRPLVYEQYF.

This chain joins TRBV28 and TRBJ2-7; perhaps TRBD1 as D (6 bases). The germline gives CDR1 MDHEN, CDR2 SYDVKM. This CDR3 spans 13 amino acids. With 6 bases removed from V and 6 bases from J, the gap between germline ends came to 15 bases. Here the CDR3 DNA reads TGTGCCAGCAGCGACCTTTACAGGGCCGAGCAGTACTTC. The encoded protein is CASSDLYRAEQYF.

CDR3 region: CASSLGSFSYEQYF. The CDR3, as DNA: TGTGCCAGCAGTTTAGGATCCTTCTCCTACGAGCAGTACTTC. This chain joins TRBV28 and TRBJ2-7, with D hard to call. V lost 2 bases and J 0 bases, leaving 8 bases between the germline ends. The CDR3 sequence is 14 residues long. Germline CDR1 MDHEN, CDR2 SYDVKM.